One and the same sample provided the 12 T cell receptor beta chains below, sequenced in a study of cytomegalovirus exposure and HLA in healthy donors. The table came from immunoSEQ multiplex PCR; TCRdb's copy has only in-frame clones and leaves some out. The sample includes some 80,000 clones, about 96% seen only once; the top ten take about 1.3%. The sequenced material came from PBMCs. The origin of the receptors is a woman aged 18-30 years in good health and CMV-seronegative.

V and J are TRBV7-2 and TRBJ1-3; maybe TRBD1 (5 bases). This CDR3 spans 14 amino acids. Germline CDR1 and CDR2: SGHTA and FQGNSA. Trimming took off 8 bases at V and 0 bases at J, with 11 bases between the two ends. The CDR3: CASGGRGSGNTIYF. The DNA of the CDR3 is TGTGCCAGCGGCGGTAGGGGCTCTGGAAACACCATATATTTT. Variable domain in full (rest from reference TRBV7-2 and TRBJ1-3): GAGVSQSPSNKVTEKGKDVELRCDPISGHTALYWYRQSLGQGLEFLIYFQGNSAPDKSGLPSDRFSAERTGGSVSTLTIQRTQQEDSAVYLCASGGRGSGNTIYFGEGSWLTVV.

V is TRBV5-8 and J is TRBJ2-3; D gene ambiguous. Trimming took off 2 bases at V and 2 bases at J, with 6 bases between the two ends. The CDR3 sequence is 13 residues long. The germline CDR1 and CDR2 sequences are SGHTS and YDEGEE. Here the CDR3 DNA reads TGTGCCAGCAGCTTTGGGCTCACAGATACGCAGTATTTT. Translation gives CASSFGLTDTQYF.

This clone was seen only once. CDR3 in amino acids: CATSRETSGLNTGELFF. As DNA, the CDR3 is TGTGCCACCAGCAGAGAAACTAGCGGGTTGAACACCGGGGAGCTGTTTTTT. This chain uses TRBV15 with TRBJ2-2; 9 nucleotides align to TRBD2. CDR1 LNHNV and CDR2 YYDKDF come from the germline V gene (reference sequence). The CDR3 length is 17 residues. The V segment lost 0 bases and the J segment 1 base; nucleotides outside the gene matches: 3.

In DNA form, the CDR3 reads TGTGCCAGCAGCGTAGCCGCAGGGAAGTTGAACACTGAAGCTTTCTTT. Translating it yields CASSVAAGKLNTEAFF. The V gene is TRBV9, the J gene TRBJ1-1, with D possibly TRBD1 on 5 matching bases. The CDR3 is 16 amino acids. Between the trimmed V and J ends, which lost 0 bases and 0 bases, there was a span of 12 bases. Germline V CDR1 and CDR2: SGDLS, YYNGEE.

The rearrangement links TRBV27 to TRBJ2-1; the match to TRBD2 covers 12 bases. The CDR3 length is 14 residues. Germline V CDR1 and CDR2: MNHEY, SMNVEV (reference sequence). Unmatched junction bases numbered 8, after V lost 5 bases and J lost 12 bases. In nucleotides, the CDR3 is TGTGCCAGCAGTCCTCGACTAGCGGGAGAAGGGCAGTTCTTC. This sequence encodes CASSPRLAGEGQFF.

This clone has only one observation. This sequence joins TRBV10-2 and TRBJ2-1; a weak D match, TRBD2 (5 bases). V was shortened by 4 bases and J by 0 bases, with 7 bases between the two germline ends. This CDR3 has 14 amino acids. Germline CDR1 and CDR2: WSHSY and SAAADI. The CDR3 bases are TGCGCCAGCAGTGTTAGCGACTCCTACAATGAGCAGTTCTTC. Translated: CASSVSDSYNEQFF.

The chain employs TRBV7-2 and TRBJ2-7; TRBD2 agrees at 8 bases. V shed 3 bases and J 3 bases; nucleotides not matched to a gene: 7. The CDR3 loop spans 15 amino acids. Germline-derived CDR1 and CDR2 are SGHTA and FQGNSA. CDR3 in DNA: TGTGCCAGCAGCTTTAGCGGGGACGCTCGCTACGAGCAGTACTTC. Its translation is CASSFSGDARYEQYF. Together with reference TRBV7-2 and TRBJ2-7, the CDR3 gives the full variable domain: GAGVSQSPSNKVTEKGKDVELRCDPISGHTALYWYRQSLGQGLEFLIYFQGNSAPDKSGLPSDRFSAERTGGSVSTLTIQRTQQEDSAVYLCASSFSGDARYEQYFGPGTRLTVT.

The rearrangement uses TRBV2 and TRBJ2-7, with 12 bases that match TRBD2. The CDR3 extends over 16 amino acids. Germline CDR1 reads SNHLY; CDR2 reads FYNNEI. V was clipped by 3 bases and J by 9 bases; unmatched bases: 12. Here the CDR3 reads CASSEFGTSGYLGQYF. The CDR3 nucleotides read TGTGCCAGCAGTGAGTTCGGGACTAGCGGGTACCTTGGGCAGTACTTC.

This clone is deemed medium-sized (0.01 to 0.1%). This chain joins TRBV7-8 and TRBJ1-1, with D perhaps TRBD1 (6 bases). The length of the CDR3 is 15 residues. Trimming stripped 1 base from V and 8 bases from J, with 17 bases between. CDR1 SGHVS and CDR2 FQNEAQ come from the germline V gene. In DNA form, the CDR3 reads TGTGCCAGCAGCTTAGTCCAGGGGCCTTCTCTGGAAGCTTTCTTT. Translation: CASSLVQGPSLEAFF.

This sequence joins TRBV4-2 and TRBJ2-2; 9 bases align to TRBD1. The CDR3 loop spans 15 amino acids. V dropped 6 bases and J dropped 1; count of bases not matched to a gene: 3. CDR1 is LGHNA, CDR2 YNFKEQ, per germline. The CDR3 sequence: CASSPGQGNTGELFF. In DNA, the CDR3 is TGTGCCAGCAGTCCGGGACAGGGGAACACCGGGGAGCTGTTTTTT.

The chain combines TRBV6-5 with TRBJ2-7, with D possibly matching TRBD1 (5 bases). The CDR3 covers 12 residues. Germline CDR1 MNHEY, CDR2 SVGAGI. Trimming removed 6 bases from V and 10 bases from J, with 16 bases in between. The CDR3 DNA reads as TGTGCCAGCAGCACTCAGGGAATTGTTCAGTACTTC. It encodes CASSTQGIVQYF.

V is TRBV5-5 and J is TRBJ1-5, with D hard to call. The CDR3 is made up of 16 amino acids. Trimming stripped 5 bases from V and 3 bases from J, with 18 bases between. CDR1 is SGHKS and CDR2 is YYEKEE in the germline V gene (reference sequence). CDR3 amino acids: CASSQSGSGNNQPQHF. The CDR3 nucleotides read TGTGCCAGCAGTCAAAGCGGAAGCGGCAACAATCAGCCCCAGCATTTT.